Detailed here is one TCR beta chain. Antigen specificity is unknown. These data come from a study of OX40 agonist ivuxolimab in advanced cancers. Study outcomes and limitations: Low normalized clonal expansion also occurred in some nonresponding patients.

Germline V gene lookup returns CDR1 SGHRS and CDR2 YFSETQ. V lost 0 bases to trimming and J lost 6 bases; unmatched junction nucleotides: 5. CDR3 size: 15 residues. TCRdb's copy holds only in-frame clones and misses some; the assay was immunoSEQ multiplex PCR. The table lists some 80,000 clones, 90% to 95% of them singletons. The material sequenced was CD4+ or CD8+ T cells sorted from blood, taken in a trial of the OX40 agonist ivuxolimab. This receptor was obtained from an adult with an advanced solid tumor such as melanoma, head and neck, liver or kidney cancer. This rearrangement joins TRBV5-1 to TRBJ2-7; 11 bases fit TRBD1. The CDR3 reads CASSLAGTGGSEQYF. The CDR3 bases are TGCGCCAGCAGCTTGGCCGGGACAGGGGGTTCCGAGCAGTACTTC.